Listed here is a single T cell receptor (beta chain). These data come from a study of T cells expressing NK-cell markers. On the study more broadly: In sorted CD3+CD56+NKG2C+, CD3+CD56+NKG2C- and CD3+CD56-NKG2C+ T cells, TCR beta repertoires were obtained.

TCRdb reprocessed the 5' RACE reads, with one entry per CDR3 protein and no DNA. This sample's clone table lists 500,000 to 700,000 distinct CDR3 sequences. The germline gives CDR1 SNHLY, CDR2 FYNNEI. The CDR3 covers 11 residues. This sequence joins TRBV2 and TRBJ2-1. Sample: blood T cells: a sorted CD56 or NKG2C T cell subset, CD4+ or CD8+ T cells, or bulk PBMC T cells (not recorded which). The receptor's source is a man aged 18 to 35 in good health. The CDR3 reads CASAAGAEQFF.